This T cell receptor (beta chain) appears in the sequencing data of a study of cytomegalovirus exposure and HLA in healthy donors. Study outcomes and limitations: In an earlier analysis, in approximately 570 donors, most V segments appeared productive either ~90% or ~30% of the time. For TCR beta chains, V- and J-gene trimming was later linked to a missense DCLRE1C variant. It was reportedly the case that the classifier diagnosed cytomegalovirus status with high specificity and sensitivity.

Regarding this clone: Its antigen is unidentified.

This CDR3 has 15 amino acids. V trimming: 8 bases; J trimming: 3 bases; junction bases outside the gene matches: 8. Germline values: CDR1 MGHDK, CDR2 SYGVNS. PCR was performed using 60 Vbeta and 13 Jbeta primers. Clones were read by immunoSEQ multiplex PCR, and TCRdb kept only the in-frame ones, dropping some. The sample has under 250,000 clones, over 60% seen once. Input material: PBMCs. The source of this sequence is a man younger than 35 in good health and CMV-seronegative. The chain is built from TRBV25-1 and TRBJ2-2, with 8 bases identical to TRBD2. The DNA for the CDR3 is TGTGCCAGCCCCGGGGGGGGAGAATACACCGGGGAGCTGTTTTTT. Its translation: CASPGGGEYTGELFF.